This TCR beta chain was captured in a study of shared clonotypes between healthy human individuals. Broader study findings: For naive CD4 cells, approximately 5% of clonotypes were shared across a handful of donors.

The assay used deep level. Replicate PCRs from sorted subsets contained 200 ng DNA, which is 30,000 to 35,000 T cell genomes. Assay: immunoSEQ multiplex PCR; the TCRdb copy retains only in-frame clones and omits some. The repertoire holds more than 2 million clones, with under 97% as singletons. Per germline, CDR1 SGHTA and CDR2 FQGNSA. The V segment lost 5 bases and the J segment 11 bases; nucleotides outside the gene matches: 11. This CDR3 has 13 residues. With respect to this clone: Its target is not known.

The receptor was isolated from a man aged 18 to 29 in good health. The sequencing input was naive CD4+ T cells sorted from blood. Noted subset: CD45RA+ positively selected. The rearrangement uses TRBV7-2 and TRBJ1-2, with TRBD1 matching over 7 bases. The CDR3 is CASSTRQGVAYTF. The CDR3 nucleotides are TGTGCCAGCAGCACAAGACAGGGAGTTGCTTACACCTTC.